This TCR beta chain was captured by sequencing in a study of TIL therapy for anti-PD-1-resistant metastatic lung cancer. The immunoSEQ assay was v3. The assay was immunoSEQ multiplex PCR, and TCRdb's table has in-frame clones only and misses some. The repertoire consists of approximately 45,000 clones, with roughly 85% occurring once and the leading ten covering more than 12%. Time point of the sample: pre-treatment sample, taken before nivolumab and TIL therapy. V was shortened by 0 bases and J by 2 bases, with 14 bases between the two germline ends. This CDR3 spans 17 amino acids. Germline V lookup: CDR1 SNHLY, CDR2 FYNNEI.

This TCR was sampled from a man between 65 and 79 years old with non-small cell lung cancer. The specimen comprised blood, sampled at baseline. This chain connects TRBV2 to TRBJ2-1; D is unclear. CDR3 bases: TGTGCCAGCAGTGAAGCGAGATCTGGGGAAACCTACAATGAGCAGTTCTTC. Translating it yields CASSEARSGETYNEQFF.